The 7 T cell receptor beta chains below all came from one sample that was sequenced in a study of response to subunit inactivated influenza vaccine (dated 2018 in TCRdb). Libraries came from RT-PCR. These reads were obtained on an Illumina HiSeq 2500. Starting from the raw public reads, TCRdb applied fastp trimming at Q25, assembled clones with MiXCR and retained in-frame beta chains. Merged by CDR3 protein, the rows form single entries marked with the most common genes and DNA. This sample gives more than 700,000 distinct CDR3 sequences in total; 21% of them show up just once. The ten largest clonotypes hold about 10% of the sample. Specimen: PBMCs from blood, collected about 5 days after vaccination. All receptors come from a man between 45 and 60 years old who received an inactivated influenza vaccine. Donor details come from another sample of the same person, matched by shared clones.

This chain joins TRBV4-3 and TRBJ2-3; 7 bases line up with TRBD2. Germline CDR1 reads LGHNA; CDR2 reads YSLEER. V shed 3 bases and J 0 bases; nucleotides not matched to a gene: 6. The CDR3 totals 16 residues. The DNA for the CDR3 is TGCGCCAGCAGCCAGGAGACTAGCCTAAGCACAGATACGCAGTATTTT. Residues: CASSQETSLSTDTQYF.

A word on this clonotype: A junction end diverges from the germline sequence, so it may reflect a read error. The chain links TRBV2 to TRBJ2-7, with a tentative D call TRBD2 (6 bases). Per the germline V gene, CDR1 is SNHLY and CDR2 is FYNNEI. The length of the CDR3 is 13 residues. The CDR3 region has the DNA TGTGCCAGCAGTGTCATCGGGAGTTACGAGCATTACTTC. Residues: CASSVIGSYEHYF.

This clonotype was found a few times. V and J are TRBV7-2 and TRBJ1-2, with D perhaps matching TRBD1 (6 bases). The CDR3 contains 13 residues. Germline CDR1 is SGHTA and CDR2 is FQGNSA. V lost 1 base to trimming and J lost 7 bases, with 10 bases between them. CDR3 sequence: CASSLEGVFGYTF. CDR3 bases: TGTGCCAGCAGCTTAGAGGGGGTTTTTGGCTACACCTTC.

This clonotype was detected ten times or more. The V call is TRBV20-1, the J call TRBJ1-2, with unresolved D. Trimming cost V 0 bases and J 1 base, with 3 bases left between them. Germline-derived CDR1 and CDR2 are DFQATT and SNEGSKA (reference sequence). The CDR3 loop spans 12 amino acids. For the CDR3, the DNA is TGCAGTGCTAGAGACCTTAACTATGGCTACACCTTC. Translation: CSARDLNYGYTF.

This clonotype was counted only a few times. The chain recombines TRBV6-4 with TRBJ2-7, with unresolved D. This CDR3 is 17 amino acids long. The V gene lost 7 bases and the J gene lost 2 bases, with 24 bases spanning the gap. Germline CDR1 is MRHNA and CDR2 is SNTAGT. The CDR3 coding sequence is TGTGCCAGCAAAGGCAGGAATACCCTAGTTGATCCCTACGAGCAGTACTTC. Its translation: CASKGRNTLVDPYEQYF.

The table lists this clonotype with a few counts. The V call is TRBV20-1, the J call TRBJ1-6; 11 bases agree with TRBD1. CDR1 is DFQATT and CDR2 is SNEGSKA in the germline V gene (reference sequence). V trimming: 0 bases; J trimming: 8 bases; junction bases outside the gene matches: 6. The CDR3 loop spans 16 amino acids. CDR3 bases: TGCAGTGCTAGAGATTTGGGACAGGGGGTATATTCACCCCTCCACTTT. Translated, it gives CSARDLGQGVYSPLHF.

This clonotype occurred a few times. The V call is TRBV29-1, the J call TRBJ2-3, with 10 bases fitting TRBD2. V lost 5 bases to trimming and J lost 3 bases; unmatched junction nucleotides: 8. Germline CDR1 reads SQVTM; CDR2 reads ANQGSEA. There are 15 residues in the CDR3. CDR3 sequence: CSVFPIAGGTDTQYF. Here the CDR3 DNA reads TGCAGCGTTTTCCCGATAGCGGGGGGAACAGATACGCAGTATTTT.